The 26 T cell receptor beta chains presented below share a single source sample, sequenced in a study of cytomegalovirus exposure and HLA in healthy donors. The PCR was carried out with 60 Vbeta primers and 13 Jbeta primers. The repertoire was sequenced with immunoSEQ multiplex PCR; TCRdb's copy has only in-frame clones and lacks some. The profile shows 150,000 or so clones, roughly 77% of them singletons. Source material: PBMCs. Receptor source: a man aged 25 to 40 in good health and CMV-seropositive.

The gene calls are TRBV27 and TRBJ2-7, with D possibly matching TRBD2 (6 bases). The length of the CDR3 is 13 residues. Trimming left V 2 bases short and J 3 bases short, with 8 bases between. Germline lookup yields CDR1 MNHEY and CDR2 SMNVEV (reference sequence). The DNA of the CDR3 is TGTGCCAGCAGTTTAGGGCGGGACTACGAGCAGTACTTC. Translated, it gives CASSLGRDYEQYF.

This clone appeared many times. The chain carries TRBV11-1 and TRBJ2-7; 9 bases line up with TRBD2. The V gene's germline CDR1 is SGHAT and CDR2 FQDESV (reference sequence). The CDR3 has 15 amino acids. Trimming removed 5 bases from V and 0 bases from J; junction bases left unmatched: 5. The CDR3 nucleotides read TGTGCCAGCAGCGAAGGGACTAGCAGCTCCTACGAGCAGTACTTC. Its translation is CASSEGTSSSYEQYF. The full variable domain, its missing parts supplied by reference TRBV11-1 and TRBJ2-7, is EAEVAQSPRYKITEKSQAVAFWCDPISGHATLYWYRQILGQGPELLVQFQDESVVDDSQLPKDRFSAERLKGVDSTLKIQPAELGDSAMYLCASSEGTSSSYEQYFGPGTRLTVT.

CDR3 bases: TGTGCCAGCAGCATCAGGGGGCGAGACACTGAAGCTTTCTTT. It codes for CASSIRGRDTEAFF. This chain joins TRBV11-2 and TRBJ1-1; the match to TRBD1 covers 8 bases. CDR3 length equals 14 residues. The V gene end was trimmed by 5 bases and the J gene end by 3 bases; junction bases not matched to a gene: 5. From germline, CDR1 is SGHAT and CDR2 FQNNGV.

The V gene is TRBV27, the J gene TRBJ2-5; the D is unclear. Gene TRBJ2-7 matches the end of the DNA better, so the J call may be wrong. The CDR3 runs 12 residues. Germline V gene sequence: CDR1 MNHEY, CDR2 SMNVEV (reference sequence). Here the CDR3 reads CASSSLWGEQYF. CDR3 bases: TGTGCCAGCAGTTCCCTTTGGGGCGAGCAGTACTTC.

V is TRBV7-2 and J is TRBJ1-5, with D unclear. CDR1 and CDR2 from the germline V gene are SGHTA and FQGNSA. The ends were cut back, 3 bases at V and 4 bases at J, with 7 bases in the middle. The CDR3 consists of 13 residues. The CDR3 spells CASSFYSNQPQHF. The CDR3 region has the DNA TGTGCCAGCAGCTTCTACTCGAATCAGCCCCAGCATTTT.

The rearrangement joins TRBV7-9 to TRBJ2-1; possible D gene TRBD2, 5 bases. The CDR3 runs 18 residues. Trimming left V 0 bases short and J 1 base short, with 16 bases between. CDR1 SEHNR and CDR2 FQNEAQ come from the germline V gene (reference sequence). DNA for the CDR3: TGTGCCAGCAGCTTAGCCGCTAGAGAGCGGCCTTCCTACAATGAGCAGTTCTTC. Amino acids: CASSLAARERPSYNEQFF. The complete variable domain, with remaining parts taken from reference TRBV7-9 and TRBJ2-1, reads DTGVSQNPRHKITKRGQNVTFRCDPISEHNRLYWYRQTLGQGPEFLTYFQNEAQLEKSRLLSDRFSAERPKGSFSTLEIQRTEQGDSAMYLCASSLAARERPSYNEQFFGPGTRLTVL.

This clone was counted a few times. The chain joins TRBV5-8 to TRBJ1-6; D gene unclear. The CDR3 has 15 residues. Trimming took 3 bases from V and 9 from J, leaving 16 bases between them. Germline V gene lookup returns CDR1 SGHTS and CDR2 YDEGEE. The CDR3 is CASSWDEPEVSPLHF. Written as DNA, the CDR3 is TGTGCCAGCAGCTGGGATGAACCGGAGGTTTCACCCCTCCACTTT.

The genes are TRBV19 and TRBJ2-3; unclear D gene. Trimming removed 5 bases from V and 1 base from J, with 10 bases in between. Germline loops: CDR1 LNHDA, CDR2 SQIVND (reference sequence). The CDR3 consists of 14 residues. The CDR3 is CASSYSLGTDTQYF. Here the CDR3 DNA reads TGTGCCAGTAGTTACAGCCTCGGCACAGATACGCAGTATTTT.

The V gene is TRBV9, the J gene TRBJ2-3; 12 bases agree with TRBD2. CDR1 is SGDLS and CDR2 is YYNGEE in the germline V gene. V was clipped by 2 bases and J by 3 bases; unmatched bases: 1. CDR3 length: 15 residues. This chain's CDR3 is CASSVTSGRTDTQYF. CDR3 bases: TGTGCCAGCAGCGTTACTAGCGGGAGGACAGATACGCAGTATTTT.

The chain carries TRBV11-3 and TRBJ2-2, with a tentative D call TRBD1 (6 bases). This CDR3 has 14 amino acids. The germline V gene has CDR1 SGHNT and CDR2 YENEEA. V dropped 4 bases and J dropped 4 bases, with 10 bases sitting between them. CDR3 bases: TGTGCCAGCAGCTGGACAGTGGGCACCGGGGAGCTGTTTTTT. It is translated as CASSWTVGTGELFF.

The rearrangement links TRBV4-1 to TRBJ2-1; 10 bases map to TRBD2. Germline values: CDR1 MGHRA, CDR2 YSYEKL. This CDR3 spans 18 amino acids. V lost 4 bases, J lost 3 bases, and 12 bases stayed unmatched. CDR3 in DNA: TGCGCCAGCAGCCCATTGGGGATAGCGGGAGGTAACTACAATGAGCAGTTCTTC. Residues: CASSPLGIAGGNYNEQFF.

The chain uses TRBV18 and TRBJ2-5; weak D call: TRBD2 (6 bases). The V gene lost 1 base and the J gene lost 1 base, with 13 bases spanning the gap. The germline CDR1 and CDR2 sequences are KGHSH and LQKENI. The CDR3 runs 16 residues. The CDR3 nucleotides read TGTGCCAGCTCACCACGGACGGGGACTTCCCAAGAGACCCAGTACTTC. Its translation: CASSPRTGTSQETQYF.

This chain connects TRBV7-2 to TRBJ1-2; 7 bases fit TRBD1. Germline V gene lookup returns CDR1 SGHTA and CDR2 FQGNSA. Losses at the gene ends were 4 bases for V and 4 bases for J; bases not matched to a gene: 9. This CDR3 region has 15 residues. The CDR3 reads CASSYTGDSLYGYTF. Here the CDR3 DNA reads TGTGCCAGCAGCTACACAGGGGACTCCCTCTATGGCTACACCTTC.

The chain employs TRBV27 and TRBJ2-1, with a possible D match to TRBD2 (6 bases). The CDR3 has 15 amino acids. The germline gives CDR1 MNHEY, CDR2 SMNVEV (reference sequence). V lost 4 bases and J lost 8, with 18 bases in between. CDR3 protein: CASSSRGAPLDEQFF. For the CDR3, the DNA is TGTGCCAGCAGTTCGCGGGGAGCCCCCTTAGATGAGCAGTTCTTC.

V is TRBV7-9 and J is TRBJ1-4, with D perhaps TRBD1 (5 bases). Per germline, CDR1 SEHNR and CDR2 FQNEAQ (reference sequence). Between the trimmed V and J ends, which lost 1 base and 13 bases, there was a span of 10 bases. The CDR3 is made up of 12 amino acids. This CDR3 reads CASSLEGKGLFF. CDR3 coding DNA: TGTGCCAGCAGCTTAGAGGGGAAGGGACTGTTTTTT.

This clone was seen once. V is TRBV4-3 and J is TRBJ2-5; 8 nucleotides match TRBD2. The germline gives CDR1 LGHNA, CDR2 YSLEER. Germline trimming cut 0 bases from V and 1 base from J; bases unmatched to any gene: 7. The CDR3 has 17 residues. As DNA, the CDR3 is TGCGCCAGCAGCCAAGATCTACGGGGGGGGACCCAAGAGACCCAGTACTTC. Its protein is CASSQDLRGGTQETQYF.

The chain joins TRBV13 to TRBJ1-1, with a weak D call TRBD1 (6 bases). This CDR3 comprises 14 residues. Germline values: CDR1 PRHDT, CDR2 FYEKMQ (reference sequence). The V and J ends lost 5 bases and 3 bases respectively, with 13 bases between them. CDR3 nucleotide sequence: TGTGCCAGCAGCCTAGCGGGACAATACACTGAAGCTTTCTTT. Protein product: CASSLAGQYTEAFF.

The sample holds one count of this clone. The chain has TRBV5-4 and TRBJ2-1; 7 bases agree with TRBD2. CDR1 and CDR2 from the germline V gene are SGHNT and YYREEE (reference sequence). With 3 bases clipped from V and 5 bases from J, the junction kept 8 bases outside the gene matches. This CDR3 spans 15 amino acids. The CDR3 is CASSSEERGDNEQFF. DNA of the CDR3: TGTGCCAGCAGCTCGGAGGAGCGGGGAGACAATGAGCAGTTCTTC. Looking up the rest from reference TRBV5-4 and TRBJ2-1 gives the full variable domain: ETGVTQSPTHLIKTRGQQVTLRCSSQSGHNTVSWYQQALGQGPQFIFQYYREEENGRGNFPPRFSGLQFPNYSSELNVNALELDDSALYLCASSSEERGDNEQFFGPGTRLTVL.

The chain is built from TRBV28 and TRBJ2-1; TRBD2 matches 11 bases. The CDR3 contains 15 residues. CDR1 is MDHEN, CDR2 SYDVKM, per germline. Trimming took 8 bases from V and 10 from J; bases not matched to a gene: 13. Written as DNA, the CDR3 is TGTGCCAGCCATACGACTAGCGGGGATTTCGGGGAGCAGTTCTTC. Translation: CASHTTSGDFGEQFF.

The chain has TRBV14 and TRBJ2-5, with TRBD1 matching over 7 bases. Germline V CDR1 and CDR2: SGHDN, FVKESK. The CDR3 covers 14 residues. The V gene end was trimmed by 5 bases and the J gene end by 4 bases; junction bases not matched to a gene: 7. CDR3 in DNA: TGTGCCAGCAGCGAAGCGACAGGGCCAGAGACCCAGTACTTC. It encodes CASSEATGPETQYF.

This clone was observed a single time. The rearrangement links TRBV4-3 to TRBJ2-2, with D perhaps TRBD2 (7 bases). The germline V gene encodes CDR1 LGHNA and CDR2 YSLEER. The CDR3 length is 16 residues. The V end lost 4 bases, the J end lost 5 bases, and 17 bases lay between the germline ends. The CDR3 region has the DNA TGCGCCAGCAGCCCCGGGAATAGGGGGGGAACCGGGGAGCTGTTTTTT. Protein: CASSPGNRGGTGELFF.

V and J are TRBV7-6 and TRBJ1-1; D might be TRBD1 (5 bases). In germline, CDR1 is SGHVS, CDR2 FNYEAQ. V was cut by 4 bases and J by 4 bases, with 10 bases left in between. This CDR3 spans 13 amino acids. In DNA form, the CDR3 reads TGTGCCAGCAGCTCTCAGGGAGGCACTGAAGCTTTCTTT. Its protein product is CASSSQGGTEAFF.

With respect to this clone: The junction departs from germline at one end; a sequencing error may be responsible. The DNA for the CDR3 is TGTTCCAGCAGCTTAGATCGACAGCTTAAAAAACCTGAAGCTTTCTTT. This gives the protein CSSSLDRQLKKPEAFF. The J gene is TRBJ1-1, the V gene TRBV7-9, with D possibly matching TRBD1 (5 bases). The CDR3 is 16 residues long. CDR1 is SEHNR, CDR2 FQNEAQ, per germline (reference sequence).

The rearrangement uses TRBV19 and TRBJ1-6; D is possibly TRBD1 (6 bases). Trimming stripped 6 bases from V and 9 bases from J, with 15 bases between. The CDR3 loop spans 14 amino acids. CDR1 and CDR2 from the germline V gene are LNHDA and SQIVND (reference sequence). DNA of the CDR3: TGTGCCAGTAGAAAACAGGGTGCCGGTTCACCCCTCCACTTT. Its protein product is CASRKQGAGSPLHF.

J is TRBJ2-3 and V is TRBV7-6; the match to TRBD2 covers 14 bases. The V segment lost 5 bases and the J segment 1 base; nucleotides outside the gene matches: 14. There are 20 residues in the CDR3. Germline values: CDR1 SGHVS, CDR2 FNYEAQ. The DNA of the CDR3 is TGTGCCAGCAGCCCGAGAGGACTAGCGGGGGGCCTGTTTGGCACAGATACGCAGTATTTT. Its translation is CASSPRGLAGGLFGTDTQYF.

The genes are TRBV11-3 and TRBJ2-2; TRBD2 might be the D (6 bases). Looked up from germline, CDR1 is SGHNT and CDR2 is YENEEA. The ends were cut back, 5 bases at V and 1 base at J, with 14 bases in the middle. This CDR3 has 16 residues. CDR3 sequence: CASSPPGLQNTGELFF. CDR3 nucleotide sequence: TGTGCCAGCAGCCCACCGGGACTCCAGAACACCGGGGAGCTGTTTTTT.